The rows below give T cell receptor beta chains drawn from one sample of a study of shared clonotypes between healthy human individuals. The repertoire was sequenced with immunoSEQ multiplex PCR; TCRdb's copy has only in-frame clones and lacks some. Of about 1.9 million clones detected, around 95% appear once; the ten largest clones hold roughly 1.7%. The sample consisted of naive CD8+ T cells from PBMCs. The receptors were sampled from a man aged 18 to 30 in good health. Some clones in this sample may be carry-over from other donors' samples. CDR3s include the opening cysteine and the closing phenylalanine or tryptophan. A D gene is named only where the DNA matches it firmly. Some rows have no size entry. The others give once, few or many, or a class for an expanded clone.

DNA	CDR3	J	D	size	V
TGTGCCAGCAGACCTCGGATTAATCTGTACGAGCAGTACTTC	CASRPRINLYEQYF	TRBJ2-7	.	once	TRBV28
TGTGCCAGCTCTAGCCGGGAGGGTTACAATGAGCAGTTCTTC	CASSSREGYNEQFF	TRBJ2-1	TRBD2	.	TRBV7-3
TGTGCCAGCAGCGCTTACAGGGAACCAGATACGCAGTATTTT	CASSAYREPDTQYF	TRBJ2-3	.	.	TRBV9
TGTGCCAGCAGCCCCCAGACTAGCCCGGTGCAGTTCTTC	CASSPQTSPVQFF	TRBJ2-1	TRBD2	.	TRBV9
TGTGCCAGCAGTGCAGCGGGAGTAGACGAGCAGTACTTC	CASSAAGVDEQYF	TRBJ2-7	TRBD2	.	TRBV2
TGTGCCAGCAGTTTAGGGGTATCTTGGGGGAGTAGCAATCAGCCCCAGCATTTT	CASSLGVSWGSSNQPQHF	TRBJ1-5	.	.	TRBV28
TGTGCCAGCAGCTTCCGACGCCGGATAGAGCAGTTCTTC	CASSFRRRIEQFF	TRBJ2-1	.	.	TRBV7-8
TGTGCCATCAGTGAGTCGATATCCGGGACGGAGGCCTACGAGCAGTACTTC	CAISESISGTEAYEQYF	TRBJ2-7	.	.	TRBV10-3
TGTGCCAGCAGTTCCGGGACCTCAGATACGCAGTATTTT	CASSSGTSDTQYF	TRBJ2-3	.	.	TRBV28
TGTGCCAGCAGCGTAGGGGGACAAAAAGAGACCCAGTACTTC	CASSVGGQKETQYF	TRBJ2-5	.	.	TRBV9
TGTGCCAGCAGTCCCGGACAGGTTGGGGCTGGGGCCAACGTCCTGACTTTC	CASSPGQVGAGANVLTF	TRBJ2-6	TRBD1	.	TRBV28
TGTGCCAGCAGCTTCGGACTAGCGGGAGCAGAGACCCAGTACTTC	CASSFGLAGAETQYF	TRBJ2-5	TRBD2	.	TRBV13
TGTGCCAGCAGCTTAGGAGTGGATACGCAGTATTTT	CASSLGVDTQYF	TRBJ2-3	.	.	TRBV7-9
TGTGCCAGCAGCGTTCCTCCTTACAATGAGCAGTTCTTC	CASSVPPYNEQFF	TRBJ2-1	.	.	TRBV9
TGTGCCAGCAGCTTAGTTTATACATACTCCTACAATGAGCAGTTCTTC	CASSLVYTYSYNEQFF	TRBJ2-1	.	.	TRBV11-2
TGCGCCAGCAGCCAAGGCAAGGGTGGCACTGAAGCTTTCTTT	CASSQGKGGTEAFF	TRBJ1-1	.	few	TRBV4-1
TGCAGCGTTGTGGGGCTGACAGCTAACTATGGCTACACCTTC	CSVVGLTANYGYTF	TRBJ1-2	.	.	TRBV29-1
TGTGCCAGCTCACCGAGGGACAGGGAGAGTTACGAGCAGTACTTC	CASSPRDRESYEQYF	TRBJ2-7	TRBD1	.	TRBV18
TGCGCCAGCAGCCAAGAGATTCGGGTGATCGCGCGCGAGCAGTACTTC	CASSQEIRVIAREQYF	TRBJ2-7	.	.	TRBV4-1
TGTGCCAGCAGTCTGGCGGGAGAGGCCTACGAGCAGTACTTC	CASSLAGEAYEQYF	TRBJ2-7	TRBD2	.	TRBV28
TGTGCCACCAGCAGAGAAGGGGACATCCAAGAAAAACTGTTTTTT	CATSREGDIQEKLFF	TRBJ1-4	.	.	TRBV15
TGTGCCAGCAGCTTGCTGGACAATGAGCAGTTCTTC	CASSLLDNEQFF	TRBJ2-1	.	once	TRBV5-6
TGTGCCAGCAGCCAAGAGATATGGCTAGAACCCGGGGAGCTGTTTTTT	CASSQEIWLEPGELFF	TRBJ2-2	.	.	TRBV4-2
TGTGCCAGCAGTTTAGTGACAGCCGTCGAGTGGTACTTC	CASSLVTAVEWYF	TRBJ2-7	.	.	TRBV28
TGTGCCACCAGTAGGGGGACTGGGCCCTACGAGCAGTACTTC	CATSRGTGPYEQYF	TRBJ2-7	.	.	TRBV15
TGTGCCAGCAGCTTAGAGGGTCGGGCGCCGGATCTAGGCTACACCTTC	CASSLEGRAPDLGYTF	TRBJ1-2	.	once	TRBV13
TGCGCCAGCAGCCTAGGACAGGGTACCTACGAGCAGTACTTC	CASSLGQGTYEQYF	TRBJ2-7	TRBD1	.	TRBV4-1
TGTGCCAGCAGCTTTGACACACCGCTATCTGGCTACACCTTC	CASSFDTPLSGYTF	TRBJ1-2	.	once	TRBV5-4
TGCGCCAGCAGCCTAGCTACAAGCACGGGCACTGAAGCTTTCTTT	CASSLATSTGTEAFF	TRBJ1-1	.	.	TRBV4-1
TGTGCCAGCAGCCCGGGGACAGAGGTGAACACTGAAGCTTTCTTT	CASSPGTEVNTEAFF	TRBJ1-1	TRBD1	few	TRBV9
TGTGCCAGCAGCGTAGGGACTAATCAGCCCCAGCATTTT	CASSVGTNQPQHF	TRBJ1-5	.	once	TRBV9
TGTGCCAGCAGCCCCCGGTTAGCTAGCGAGTACAGGGAGCAGTTCTTC	CASSPRLASEYREQFF	TRBJ2-1	.	.	TRBV7-3
TGTGCCAGCAGCCAAACCAGGGGGCCCTATCAGCCCCAGCATTTT	CASSQTRGPYQPQHF	TRBJ1-5	TRBD1	.	TRBV27
TGTGCCAGCAGCGGAACCGGGACAGGCAGCTACGAGCAGTACTTC	CASSGTGTGSYEQYF	TRBJ2-7	TRBD1	.	TRBV7-9
TGTGCCAGCAGCGACCGGGACACTAGCACAGATACGCAGTATTTT	CASSDRDTSTDTQYF	TRBJ2-3	.	once	TRBV9
TGTGCCAGCAGCGGAAGGCCCGTAACAACTCCGGAGGACTATGGCTACACCTTC	CASSGRPVTTPEDYGYTF	TRBJ1-2	.	.	TRBV9
TGTGCCAGCAGCCCCCGGTACGTACCCCGGAGCTCCTACGAGCAGTACTTC	CASSPRYVPRSSYEQYF	TRBJ2-7	.	.	TRBV11-3
TGCGCCAGCAGCCCTCTAGCGGGAAACTCCTACGAGCAGTACTTC	CASSPLAGNSYEQYF	TRBJ2-7	TRBD2	.	TRBV5-1
TGTGCCAGCAGCTTGTTGGACAATGAGCAGTTCTTC	CASSLLDNEQFF	TRBJ2-1	.	.	TRBV5-6
TGTGCCAGCAGCCTAGCGGGGGGCACAGATACGCAGTATTTT	CASSLAGGTDTQYF	TRBJ2-3	TRBD2	.	TRBV6-5
TGCAGCGTTGCGGGCACCTCCTACGAGCAGTACTTC	CSVAGTSYEQYF	TRBJ2-7	.	.	TRBV29-1
TGTGCCAGCACTCCGAATGGACTCTCCTACGAGCAGTACTTC	CASTPNGLSYEQYF	TRBJ2-7	.	.	TRBV6-5
TGTGCCAGCAGCCTATTCGCAGGGGGCTCCTACGAGCAGTACTTC	CASSLFAGGSYEQYF	TRBJ2-7	TRBD1	.	TRBV9
TGTGCCAGCAGCATGGACATGAACACTGAAGCTTTCTTT	CASSMDMNTEAFF	TRBJ1-1	.	.	TRBV7-2
TGCGCCAGCAGCCAAGACCGGGGAGGCGGTCAGCCCCAGCATTTT	CASSQDRGGGQPQHF	TRBJ1-5	.	.	TRBV4-3
TGTGCCAGCAGCTTAGTGGGTCTTGCCTACGAGCAGTACTTC	CASSLVGLAYEQYF	TRBJ2-7	.	.	TRBV7-2
TGCGCCACCTGGGACAGCTCCTACGAGCAGTACTTC	CATWDSSYEQYF	TRBJ2-7	TRBD1	once	TRBV10-2
TGTGCCAGCAGCTTGGGTCAGCTGCAAGAGACCCAGTACTTC	CASSLGQLQETQYF	TRBJ2-5	.	.	TRBV5-5
TGTGCCAGCAGCGAGGGGACTAGCGGGTTCTACAATGAGCAGTTCTTC	CASSEGTSGFYNEQFF	TRBJ2-1	TRBD2	.	TRBV5-4
TGTGCCTGGAGTGTCATGTCGAACACTGAAGCTTTCTTT	CAWSVMSNTEAFF	TRBJ1-1	.	few	TRBV30
TGTGCCAGCAGTCCGGACAGACTCTACGGCTACACCTTC	CASSPDRLYGYTF	TRBJ1-2	.	.	TRBV27
TGTGCCAGCAGCCCCCGGGGCTACGAGCAGTACTTC	CASSPRGYEQYF	TRBJ2-7	.	.	TRBV9
TGTGCCAGCAGCCCCCTAGCGGGAGGCGTCACAGATACGCAGTATTTT	CASSPLAGGVTDTQYF	TRBJ2-3	TRBD2	.	TRBV9
TGTGCCACCAGCAGAGACCTCGCGGGGGTCCCTCAGACTGAGCAGTTCTTC	CATSRDLAGVPQTEQFF	TRBJ2-1	TRBD2	.	TRBV15